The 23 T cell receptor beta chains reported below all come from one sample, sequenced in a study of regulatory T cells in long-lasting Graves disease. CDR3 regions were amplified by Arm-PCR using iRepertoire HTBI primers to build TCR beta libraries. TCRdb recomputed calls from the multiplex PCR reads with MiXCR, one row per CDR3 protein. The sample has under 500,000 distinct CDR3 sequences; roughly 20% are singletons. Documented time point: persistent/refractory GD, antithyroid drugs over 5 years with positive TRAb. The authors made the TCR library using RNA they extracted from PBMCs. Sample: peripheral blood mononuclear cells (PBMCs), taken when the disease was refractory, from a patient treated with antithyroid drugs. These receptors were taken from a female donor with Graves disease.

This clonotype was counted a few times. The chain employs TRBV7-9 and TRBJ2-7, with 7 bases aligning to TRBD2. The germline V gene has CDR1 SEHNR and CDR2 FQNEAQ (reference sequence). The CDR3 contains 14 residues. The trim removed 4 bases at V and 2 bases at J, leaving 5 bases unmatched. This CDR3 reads CASSSSGTTYEQYF. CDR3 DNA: TGTGCCAGCAGCTCCTCCGGGACTACCTACGAGCAGTACTTC.

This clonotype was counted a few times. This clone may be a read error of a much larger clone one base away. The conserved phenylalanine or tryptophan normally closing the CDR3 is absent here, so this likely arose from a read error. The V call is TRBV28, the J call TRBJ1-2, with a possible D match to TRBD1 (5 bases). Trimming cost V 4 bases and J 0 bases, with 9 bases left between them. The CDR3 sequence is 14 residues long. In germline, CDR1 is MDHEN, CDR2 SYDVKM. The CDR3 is CASSWPGTNYGYTL. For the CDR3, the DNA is TGTGCCAGCAGTTGGCCAGGGACTAACTATGGCTACACCCTC.

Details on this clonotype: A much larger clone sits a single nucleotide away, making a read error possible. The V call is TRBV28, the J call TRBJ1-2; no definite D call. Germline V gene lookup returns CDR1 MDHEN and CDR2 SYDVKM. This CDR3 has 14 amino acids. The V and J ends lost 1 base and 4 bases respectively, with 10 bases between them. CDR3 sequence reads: CASSLSGQLYGYTF. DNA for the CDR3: TGTGCCAGCAGTTTATCTGGGCAGCTCTATGGCTACACCTTC.

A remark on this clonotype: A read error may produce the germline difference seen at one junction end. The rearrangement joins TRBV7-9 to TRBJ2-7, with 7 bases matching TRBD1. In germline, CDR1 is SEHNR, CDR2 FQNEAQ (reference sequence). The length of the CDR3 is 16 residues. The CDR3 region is CASSQDSFRDSYEQYF. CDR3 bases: TGCGCCAGCAGCCAAGATTCCTTCCGGGACAGCTACGAGCAGTACTTC.

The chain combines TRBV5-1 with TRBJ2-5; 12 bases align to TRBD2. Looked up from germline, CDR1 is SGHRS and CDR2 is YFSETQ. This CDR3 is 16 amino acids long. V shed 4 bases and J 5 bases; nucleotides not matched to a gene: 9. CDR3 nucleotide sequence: TGCGCCAGCAGCCCTGGACTAGCGGGATTTTTGGAGACCCAGTACTTC. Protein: CASSPGLAGFLETQYF.

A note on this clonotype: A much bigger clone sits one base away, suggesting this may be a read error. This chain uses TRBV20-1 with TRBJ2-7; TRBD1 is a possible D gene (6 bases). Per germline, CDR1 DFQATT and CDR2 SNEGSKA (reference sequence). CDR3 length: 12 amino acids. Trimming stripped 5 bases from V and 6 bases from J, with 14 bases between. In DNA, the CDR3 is TGCAGTGCTGGTCCACAGGGCGCCGAGCAGTACTTC. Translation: CSAGPQGAEQYF.

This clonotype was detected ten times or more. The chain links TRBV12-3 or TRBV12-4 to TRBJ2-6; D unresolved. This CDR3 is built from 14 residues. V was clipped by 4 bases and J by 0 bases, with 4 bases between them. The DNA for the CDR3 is TGTGCCAGCAGTTCCGGCTCTGGGGCCAACGTCCTGACTTTC. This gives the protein CASSSGSGANVLTF.

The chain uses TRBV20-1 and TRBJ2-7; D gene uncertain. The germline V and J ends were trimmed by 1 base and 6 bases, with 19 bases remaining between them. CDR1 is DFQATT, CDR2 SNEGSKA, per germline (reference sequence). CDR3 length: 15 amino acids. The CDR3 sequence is CSARATAPRVGEQYF. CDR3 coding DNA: TGCAGTGCTAGAGCCACCGCACCCCGAGTTGGCGAGCAGTACTTC.

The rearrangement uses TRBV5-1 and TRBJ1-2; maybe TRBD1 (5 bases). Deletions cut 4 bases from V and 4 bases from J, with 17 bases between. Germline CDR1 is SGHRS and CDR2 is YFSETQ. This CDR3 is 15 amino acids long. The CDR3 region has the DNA TGCGCCAGCAGCAATTCGGGAACAGGAATCTATGGCTACACCTTC. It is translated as CASSNSGTGIYGYTF.

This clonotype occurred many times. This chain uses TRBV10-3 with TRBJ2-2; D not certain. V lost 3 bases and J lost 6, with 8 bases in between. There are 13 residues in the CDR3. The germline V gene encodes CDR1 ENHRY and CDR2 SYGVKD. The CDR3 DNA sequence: TGTGCCATCAGTGAATTGAGGTCCGGGGAGCTGTTTTTT. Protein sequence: CAISELRSGELFF.

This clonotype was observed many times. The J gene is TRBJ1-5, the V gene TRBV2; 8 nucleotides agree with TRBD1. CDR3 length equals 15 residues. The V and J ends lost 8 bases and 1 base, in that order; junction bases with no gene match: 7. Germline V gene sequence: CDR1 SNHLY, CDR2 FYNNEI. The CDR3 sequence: CASGVDRGSNQPQHF. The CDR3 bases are TGTGCCAGCGGAGTAGACAGGGGAAGCAATCAGCCCCAGCATTTT.

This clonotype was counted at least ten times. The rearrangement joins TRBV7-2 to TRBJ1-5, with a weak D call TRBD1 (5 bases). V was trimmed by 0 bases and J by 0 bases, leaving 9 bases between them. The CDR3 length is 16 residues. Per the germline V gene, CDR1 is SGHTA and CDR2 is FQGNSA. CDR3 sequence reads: CASSLAGGSSNQPQHF. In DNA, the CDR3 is TGTGCCAGCAGCTTAGCGGGGGGAAGTAGCAATCAGCCCCAGCATTTT. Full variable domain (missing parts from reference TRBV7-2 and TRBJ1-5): GAGVSQSPSNKVTEKGKDVELRCDPISGHTALYWYRQSLGQGLEFLIYFQGNSAPDKSGLPSDRFSAERTGGSVSTLTIQRTQQEDSAVYLCASSLAGGSSNQPQHFGDGTRLSIL.

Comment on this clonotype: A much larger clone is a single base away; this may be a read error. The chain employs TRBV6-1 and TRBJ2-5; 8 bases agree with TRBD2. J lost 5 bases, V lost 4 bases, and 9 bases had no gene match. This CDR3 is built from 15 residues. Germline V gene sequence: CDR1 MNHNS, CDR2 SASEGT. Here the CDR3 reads CASSVGSSGGETQYF. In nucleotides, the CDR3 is TGTGCCAGCAGTGTGGGGTCTTCGGGGGGGGAGACCCAGTACTTC.

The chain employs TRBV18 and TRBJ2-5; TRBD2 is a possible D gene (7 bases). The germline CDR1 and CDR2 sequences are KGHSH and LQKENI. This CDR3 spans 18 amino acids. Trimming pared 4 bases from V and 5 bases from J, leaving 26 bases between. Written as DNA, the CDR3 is TGTGCCAGCTCACTTAATCTCTTTGGCGGGGGCGTTCGGGAGACCCAGTACTTC. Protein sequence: CASSLNLFGGGVRETQYF. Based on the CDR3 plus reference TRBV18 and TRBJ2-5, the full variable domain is NAGVMQNPRHLVRRRGQEARLRCSPMKGHSHVYWYRQLPEEGLKFMVYLQKENIIDESGMPKERFSAEFPKEGPSILRIQQVVRGDSAAYFCASSLNLFGGGVRETQYFGPGTRLLVL.

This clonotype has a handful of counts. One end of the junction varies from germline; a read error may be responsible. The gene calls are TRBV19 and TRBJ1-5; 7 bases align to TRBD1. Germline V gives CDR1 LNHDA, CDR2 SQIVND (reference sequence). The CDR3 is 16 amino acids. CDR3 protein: CASSIIGGLSSQPQHF. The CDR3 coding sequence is TGTGCCAGTAGTATAATAGGGGGCTTGAGCAGTCAGCCCCAGCATTTT.

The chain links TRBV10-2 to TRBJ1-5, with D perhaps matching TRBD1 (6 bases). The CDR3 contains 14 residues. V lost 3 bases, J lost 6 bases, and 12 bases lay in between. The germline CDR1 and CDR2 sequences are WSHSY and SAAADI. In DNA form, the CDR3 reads TGCGCCAGCAGTGAAGGCAGGGGCGGTCAGCCCCAGCATTTT. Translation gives CASSEGRGGQPQHF.

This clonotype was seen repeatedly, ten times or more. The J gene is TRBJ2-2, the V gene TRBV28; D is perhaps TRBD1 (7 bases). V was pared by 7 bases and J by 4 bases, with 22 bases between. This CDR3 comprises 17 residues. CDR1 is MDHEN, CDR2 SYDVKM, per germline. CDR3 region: CASKGGAGSRSTGELFF. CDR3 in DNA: TGTGCCAGCAAAGGGGGCGCCGGGAGCCGCTCCACCGGGGAGCTGTTTTTT.

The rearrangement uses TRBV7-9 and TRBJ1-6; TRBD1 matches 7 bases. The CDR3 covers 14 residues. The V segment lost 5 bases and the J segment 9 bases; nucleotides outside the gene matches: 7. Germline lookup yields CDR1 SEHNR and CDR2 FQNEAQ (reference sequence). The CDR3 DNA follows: TGTGCCAGCAGCCCGACAGGGAAGAGTTCACCCCTCCACTTT. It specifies CASSPTGKSSPLHF. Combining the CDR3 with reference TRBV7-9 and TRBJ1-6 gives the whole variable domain DTGVSQNPRHKITKRGQNVTFRCDPISEHNRLYWYRQTLGQGPEFLTYFQNEAQLEKSRLLSDRFSAERPKGSFSTLEIQRTEQGDSAMYLCASSPTGKSSPLHFGNGTRLTVT.

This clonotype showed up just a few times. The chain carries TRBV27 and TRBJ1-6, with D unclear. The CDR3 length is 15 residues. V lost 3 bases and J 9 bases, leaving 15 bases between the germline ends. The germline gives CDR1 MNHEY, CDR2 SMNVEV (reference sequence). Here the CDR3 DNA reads TGTGCCAGCAGTTTCCGGTTCGGTGCGGGTTCACCCCTCCACTTT. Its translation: CASSFRFGAGSPLHF.

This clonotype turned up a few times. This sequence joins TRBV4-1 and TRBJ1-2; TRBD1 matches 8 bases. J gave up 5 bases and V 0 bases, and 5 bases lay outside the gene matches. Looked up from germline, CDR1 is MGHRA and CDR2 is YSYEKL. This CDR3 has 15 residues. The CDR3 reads CASSQDHQGAYGYTF. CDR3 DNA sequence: TGCGCCAGCAGCCAAGATCATCAGGGGGCATATGGCTACACCTTC.

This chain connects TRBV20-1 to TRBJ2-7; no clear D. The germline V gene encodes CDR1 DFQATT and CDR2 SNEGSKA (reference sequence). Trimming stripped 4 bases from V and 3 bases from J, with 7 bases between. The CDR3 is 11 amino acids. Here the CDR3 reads CSATSDYEQYF. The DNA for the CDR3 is TGCAGTGCTACGTCAGACTACGAGCAGTACTTC.

This CDR3 reads CASGLAGTMNEQYF. The CDR3 nucleotides read TGTGCCTCGGGACTAGCGGGAACGATGAACGAGCAGTACTTC. This rearrangement joins TRBV6-1 to TRBJ2-7; TRBD2 agrees at 13 bases. J gave up 5 bases and V 11 bases, and 9 bases lay outside the gene matches. Germline V gene sequence: CDR1 MNHNS, CDR2 SASEGT. The CDR3 is made up of 14 amino acids.

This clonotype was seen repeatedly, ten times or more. For the CDR3, the DNA is TGTGCCAGCAGTTTGTCGAGGTGGGCCCAAGAGACCCAGTACTTC. Protein product: CASSLSRWAQETQYF. V usage is TRBV7-9 and J usage is TRBJ2-5; no clear D gene. Germline-derived CDR1 and CDR2 are SEHNR and FQNEAQ (reference sequence). Between the trimmed V and J ends, which lost 6 bases and 1 base, there was a span of 15 bases. This CDR3 spans 15 amino acids.